The entry that follows covers one TCR beta chain sequence. Its antigen is not known. Use of 60 Vbeta and 13 Jbeta primers characterized the PCR. Some clones are missing from TCRdb's copy, which holds only in-frame ones; the method was immunoSEQ multiplex PCR. The sample lists around 120,000 clones, 70% to 80% seen once, with 1.6% in the top ten. This sample stems from a study of cytomegalovirus exposure and HLA in healthy donors. Trimming pared 7 bases from V and 5 bases from J, leaving 16 bases between. Germline V gene lookup returns CDR1 MNHEY and CDR2 SVGAGI. The CDR3 loop spans 14 amino acids. Findings and caveats of the study: Accurate predictions that matched the HLA-A and HLA-B alleles of most subjects were reportedly made from TCR beta sequences. Rarity held for most TCR sequences, but there were some public TCRs that occurred in many donors.

This receptor was taken from a woman aged 18-29 years in good health and CMV-seronegative. The source material was PBMCs. The chain employs TRBV6-5 and TRBJ2-3; no firm D call. CDR3 in DNA: TGTGCCAGCATCGGCCGGCATGCAGGAGATACGCAGTATTTT. Its protein is CASIGRHAGDTQYF.